Listed below are T cell receptor beta chains from one sample, sequenced in a study of cytomegalovirus exposure and HLA in healthy donors. The assay was immunoSEQ multiplex PCR, and TCRdb's table has in-frame clones only and misses some. The record lists around 52,000 clones, of which the ten most abundant hold 8% to 13%. Source material: PBMCs. The receptors derive from a woman between 50 and 59 years old in good health and CMV-seropositive. The CDR3 runs from the conserved cysteine through the conserved F or W. A D gene is named only where the DNA matches it firmly.

J gene | D gene | V gene | CDR3 DNA | CDR3 protein
TRBJ1-6 | TRBD1 | TRBV11-1 | TGTGCCAGCAGCGCCCGACAGGGATCTTCACCCCTCCACTTT | CASSARQGSSPLHF
TRBJ2-1 | NA | TRBV7-2 | TGTGCCAGCAGCTTAGCGCGCAGGGGCCACAATGAGCAGTTCTTC | CASSLARRGHNEQFF
TRBJ2-7 | NA | TRBV28 | TGTGCCAGCAGTTTAGATTCCTCCAGGGGCTACGAGCAGTACTTC | CASSLDSSRGYEQYF
TRBJ1-5 | NA | TRBV10-3 | TGTGCCACCTCCGGACAGCCGAATCAGCCCCAGCATTTT | CATSGQPNQPQHF
TRBJ2-2 | TRBD2 | TRBV7-6 | TGTGCCAGCAGCTTACGGGAGGCGACTAGCGGGTTGAACACCGGGGAGCTGTTTTTT | CASSLREATSGLNTGELFF
TRBJ1-5 | NA | TRBV6-5 | TGTGCCAGCCAGATCGACAGCACGAGGAGGCCCCAGCATTTT | CASQIDSTRRPQHF
TRBJ2-2 | NA | TRBV5-3 | TGTGCCAGAAGCGGAACTAGGTTCACCGGGGAGCTGTTTTTT | CARSGTRFTGELFF
TRBJ2-5 | TRBD1 | TRBV10-2 | TGCGCCAGCAGTGAGGGACAGGGGGGTAGGGAGACCCAGTACTTC | CASSEGQGGRETQYF
TRBJ1-3 | TRBD1 | TRBV7-9 | TGTGCCAGCAGCTCAGGGACAGCCTCTGGAAACACCATATATTTT | CASSSGTASGNTIYF
TRBJ1-3 | TRBD1 | TRBV6-5 | TGTGCCAGCAGCCTTGCCGGGACAGGGTTAAACACCATATATTTT | CASSLAGTGLNTIYF
TRBJ2-6 | NA | TRBV11-3 | TGTGCCTCCCGAGACAGAAGGTCATCTGGGGCCAACGTCCTGACTTTC | CASRDRRSSGANVLTF
TRBJ2-5 | TRBD2 | TRBV7-2 | TGTGCCAGCAGCTCGGGTAGCGGGGGGTGGGAGACCCAGTACTTC | CASSSGSGGWETQYF
TRBJ2-2 | NA | TRBV29-1 | TGCAGCGTTGTGACAACGAACACCGGGGAGCTGTTTTTT | CSVVTTNTGELFF
TRBJ2-2 | TRBD1 | TRBV7-6 | TGTGCCAGCAGCTTAAGGACAGGGGTCACCGGGGAGCTGTTTTTT | CASSLRTGVTGELFF
TRBJ2-5 | NA | TRBV28 | TGTGCCAGCAGTTTATCTGGGGCGCAGACCCAGTACTTC | CASSLSGAQTQYF